These 32 T cell receptor beta chains came from one sample sequenced in a study of CD8 T cells in Susac syndrome. Reverse transcription of 0.5 to 1 ug RNA was performed with random hexamers. TCRdb ran MiXCR on the immunoSEQ multiplex PCR reads and lists one entry per CDR3 protein. Found here are a few hundred thousand distinct CDR3 sequences, roughly 90% of them singletons; the top ten hold roughly 0.15%. The sample consisted of CD8+ T cells from PBMCs. These receptors were obtained from a human donor with multiple sclerosis.

The CDR3 DNA is TGTGCCAGCTCCGGAGCGGGAGGGCCTATCCAATTGGATGAGCAGTTCTTC. Its protein product is CASSGAGGPIQLDEQFF. The J gene is TRBJ2-1, the V gene TRBV7-9, with 10 bases identical to TRBD2. The CDR3 has 17 residues. V shed 8 bases and J 8 bases; nucleotides not matched to a gene: 18. CDR1 SEHNR and CDR2 FQNEAQ come from the germline V gene (reference sequence).

The chain joins TRBV18 to TRBJ1-5; D uncertain. CDR3 length: 15 amino acids. Germline assignment: CDR1 KGHSH and CDR2 LQKENI. V was pared by 6 bases and J by 5 bases, with 17 bases between. CDR3: CASSSSPGPDQPQHF. The CDR3 DNA sequence: TGTGCCAGCTCGTCCTCACCGGGCCCTGATCAGCCCCAGCATTTT.

This clonotype was seen only once. The DNA of the CDR3 is TGTGCCAGCAGTGCACAGGGAGAGAGAGGCTACGAGCAGTACTTC. Its protein is CASSAQGERGYEQYF. The gene calls are TRBV25-1 and TRBJ2-7; a weak D match, TRBD1 (6 bases). CDR3 length: 15 amino acids. Between the trimmed V and J ends, which lost 4 bases and 3 bases, there was a span of 16 bases. Per germline, CDR1 MGHDK and CDR2 SYGVNS.

This clonotype was counted a single time. The chain has TRBV4-2 and TRBJ1-1; TRBD1 agrees at 8 bases. V lost 1 base to trimming and J lost 0 bases; unmatched junction nucleotides: 1. Per the germline V gene, CDR1 is LGHNA and CDR2 is YNFKEQ. The CDR3 spans 15 residues. This chain's CDR3 is CASSQGDRLNTEAFF. CDR3 nucleotide sequence: TGTGCCAGCAGCCAAGGGGACAGGCTGAACACTGAAGCTTTCTTT.

This clonotype was recorded a few times. This chain connects TRBV12-5 to TRBJ1-1; the D gene is possibly TRBD1 (5 bases). Trimming left V 5 bases short and J 1 base short, with 5 bases between. There are 12 residues in the CDR3. Per germline, CDR1 LGHNT and CDR2 FRNRAP. The CDR3 sequence: CASGGGNTEAFF. The CDR3 DNA reads as TGTGCTAGTGGTGGGGGGAACACTGAAGCTTTCTTT.

This clonotype occurred a few times. V and J are TRBV27 and TRBJ2-7; TRBD2 might be the D (5 bases). The V gene's germline CDR1 is MNHEY and CDR2 SMNVEV (reference sequence). This CDR3 contains 13 residues. The V end was cut by 2 bases, the J end by 6 bases, with 11 bases between. CDR3 loop: CASSLGRGFEQYF. CDR3 DNA sequence: TGTGCCAGCAGTTTAGGGCGAGGGTTCGAGCAGTACTTC.

V and J are TRBV3-1 and TRBJ2-1, with 10 bases aligning to TRBD2. The junction had 4 bases not matched to a gene; V was cut back by 1 base and J by 4 bases. Germline CDR1 is LGHDT and CDR2 is YNNKEL (reference sequence). The length of the CDR3 is 16 residues. The CDR3 reads CASSQGLAGPYNEQFF. The CDR3 region has the DNA TGTGCCAGCAGCCAAGGACTAGCGGGTCCTTACAATGAGCAGTTCTTC.

The rearrangement links TRBV27 to TRBJ1-4, with D maybe TRBD1 (5 bases). Germline CDR1 reads MNHEY; CDR2 reads SMNVEV (reference sequence). V was clipped by 4 bases and J by 4 bases, with 13 bases between them. The CDR3 length is 15 residues. Here the CDR3 DNA reads TGTGCCAGCAGTTGGACCTCAGGGTTTAATGAAAAACTGTTTTTT. This encodes CASSWTSGFNEKLFF.

This clonotype showed up just once. The chain recombines TRBV6-5 with TRBJ2-7; TRBD2 matches 10 bases. The J segment lost 2 bases and the V segment lost 4 bases, leaving 5 bases of the junction unmatched. Germline-derived CDR1 and CDR2 are MNHEY and SVGAGI. The CDR3 consists of 15 residues. The CDR3 region is CASSLGSGRAYEQYF. The CDR3 DNA reads TGTGCCAGCAGTTTGGGAAGCGGGAGGGCCTACGAGCAGTACTTC.

The rearrangement joins TRBV15 to TRBJ1-2; TRBD1 might be the D (6 bases). The CDR3 covers 14 residues. Germline V gives CDR1 LNHNV, CDR2 YYDKDF (reference sequence). Trimming removed 4 bases from V and 7 bases from J, with 16 bases in between. The CDR3 DNA reads TGTGCCACCAGCAACAGGGACCAAACTATTGGCTACACCTTC. It encodes CATSNRDQTIGYTF.

The CDR3 nucleotides read TGTGCCTGGAGTGGCATCGACTGGAGGGGGAATGAAAAACTGTTTTTT. This translates into CAWSGIDWRGNEKLFF. The J gene is TRBJ1-4, the V gene TRBV30; possible D gene TRBD1, 6 bases. Germline lookup yields CDR1 GTSNPN and CDR2 SVGIG (reference sequence). The CDR3 is 16 residues long. V dropped 1 base and J dropped 5 bases, with 17 bases sitting between them.

This clonotype came up once. The chain is built from TRBV27 and TRBJ2-1; D unclear. The germline V gene encodes CDR1 MNHEY and CDR2 SMNVEV (reference sequence). The CDR3 contains 16 residues. Between the trimmed V and J ends, which lost 3 bases and 0 bases, there was a span of 12 bases. CDR3 nucleotide sequence: TGTGCCAGCAGTTTTTCGGGCGTTTCCTCCTACAATGAGCAGTTCTTC. This gives the protein CASSFSGVSSYNEQFF.

This clonotype was recorded only once. This chain connects TRBV12-3 or TRBV12-4 to TRBJ2-3; D possibly corresponds to TRBD2 (6 bases). The ends were cut back, 6 bases at V and 3 bases at J, with 16 bases in the middle. The CDR3 covers 15 residues. The CDR3 DNA follows: TGTGCCAGCAGGCGTAGCGGAGTGGGGACAGATACGCAGTATTTT. Translated, it gives CASRRSGVGTDTQYF.

The chain joins TRBV2 to TRBJ2-3; 9 bases map to TRBD1. The length of the CDR3 is 14 residues. V dropped 6 bases and J dropped 7; count of bases not matched to a gene: 8. Germline CDR1 SNHLY, CDR2 FYNNEI. CDR3 DNA: TGTGCCAGCAGGCCCGGGACAGGGTTGCATACGCAGTATTTT. It specifies CASRPGTGLHTQYF.

This chain's CDR3 is CASSDFPPGLAGETQYF. In nucleotides, the CDR3 is TGTGCCAGCAGTGACTTCCCCCCCGGACTAGCGGGAGAGACCCAGTACTTC. This chain uses TRBV2 with TRBJ2-5; 11 nucleotides match TRBD2. V dropped 3 bases and J dropped 4; count of bases not matched to a gene: 10. Per germline, CDR1 SNHLY and CDR2 FYNNEI. The CDR3 sequence is 17 residues long.

The chain couples TRBV6-2 or TRBV6-3 to TRBJ2-2, with TRBD2 as a possible D gene (6 bases). Trimming removed 2 bases at V and 5 bases at J, with 18 bases between. Germline V gives CDR1 MNHEY, CDR2 SVGEGT. This CDR3 has 17 residues. The CDR3 DNA reads TGTGCCAGCAGTTACCTCTCTAGCGCCCGTCTGACCGGGGAGCTGTTTTTT. Translation: CASSYLSSARLTGELFF.

The chain links TRBV11-1 to TRBJ2-4; perhaps D is TRBD1 or TRBD2 (5 bases each). V was trimmed by 3 bases and J by 10 bases, leaving 13 bases between them. The germline V gene encodes CDR1 SGHAT and CDR2 FQDESV (reference sequence). CDR3 length equals 13 residues. The DNA for the CDR3 is TGTGCCAGCAGCTTTGGGGCCGCGGGTATTCAGTACTTC. Translated, it gives CASSFGAAGIQYF.

This rearrangement joins TRBV20-1 to TRBJ2-1; D remains ambiguous. CDR1 is DFQATT, CDR2 SNEGSKA, per germline (reference sequence). The CDR3 covers 15 residues. V lost 0 bases to trimming and J lost 0 bases, with 9 bases between them. CDR3 region: CSARDRQSSYNEQFF. CDR3 nucleotides: TGCAGTGCTAGAGATCGGCAGAGCTCCTACAATGAGCAGTTCTTC.

The rearrangement uses TRBV11-3 and TRBJ2-3; the D call may be TRBD1 or TRBD2 (5 bases each). The V gene's germline CDR1 is SGHNT and CDR2 YENEEA. Deletions cut 4 bases from V and 5 bases from J, with 13 bases between. The CDR3 loop spans 14 amino acids. CDR3 residues: CASSSPGDRDTQYF. The CDR3 nucleotides are TGTGCCAGCAGCTCACCCGGGGACCGAGATACGCAGTATTTT.

V and J are TRBV6-6 and TRBJ2-7; no firm D call. This CDR3 region has 10 residues. Per the germline V gene, CDR1 is MNHNY and CDR2 is SVGAGI (reference sequence). Trimming left V 8 bases short and J 0 bases short, with 2 bases between. The CDR3 sequence is CASGSYEQYF. The CDR3 DNA reads TGTGCCAGCGGCTCCTACGAGCAGTACTTC.

The table lists this clonotype with a count of one. This rearrangement joins TRBV9 to TRBJ2-5; possibly TRBD1 for D (5 bases). Germline CDR1 and CDR2: SGDLS and YYNGEE. With 0 bases removed from V and 4 bases from J, the gap between germline ends came to 13 bases. This CDR3 has 15 residues. CDR3 DNA: TGTGCCAGCAGCGTAGGTCATGGGGCTGGAGAGACCCAGTACTTC. This gives the protein CASSVGHGAGETQYF. Filled out from reference TRBV9 and TRBJ2-5, the complete variable domain reads DSGVTQTPKHLITATGQRVTLRCSPRSGDLSVYWYQQSLDQGLQFLIQYYNGEERAKGNILERFSAQQFPDLHSELNLSSLELGDSALYFCASSVGHGAGETQYFGPGTRLLVL.

The chain carries TRBV6-4 and TRBJ2-1; 10 bases map to TRBD2. The V segment lost 5 bases and the J segment 4 bases; nucleotides outside the gene matches: 8. Germline V CDR1 and CDR2: MRHNA, SNTAGT. CDR3 length: 16 amino acids. CDR3 in DNA: TGTGCCAGCAGTCCTCTAGCGGGAGCGGGTTACAATGAGCAGTTCTTC. Its translation is CASSPLAGAGYNEQFF.

The chain uses TRBV6-5 and TRBJ2-5; D call uncertain. The CDR3 extends over 14 amino acids. The germline V gene has CDR1 MNHEY and CDR2 SVGAGI. V lost 3 bases and J 2 bases, leaving 10 bases between the germline ends. CDR3 in DNA: TGTGCCAGCAGTTATGTAGTGGGGCAAGAGACCCAGTACTTC. This translates into CASSYVVGQETQYF.

The chain couples TRBV3-1 to TRBJ1-1; tentative D call: TRBD1 (5 bases). This CDR3 has 17 amino acids. Trimming cost V 3 bases and J 1 base, with 18 bases left between them. Germline values: CDR1 LGHDT, CDR2 YNNKEL (reference sequence). The CDR3 region is CASSHALLTGPNTEAFF. As DNA, the CDR3 is TGTGCCAGCAGCCACGCCTTGCTCACAGGACCGAACACTGAAGCTTTCTTT.

J is TRBJ2-1 and V is TRBV6-6, with 10 bases identical to TRBD2. From germline, CDR1 is MNHNY and CDR2 SVGAGI (reference sequence). Trimming removed 5 bases from V and 8 bases from J; junction bases left unmatched: 12. CDR3 length: 16 amino acids. The CDR3 DNA is TGTGCCAGCAGTAACCAAGCGGGGGGGCCGGCTCATGAGCAGTTCTTC. It specifies CASSNQAGGPAHEQFF.

This rearrangement joins TRBV13 to TRBJ2-1; 8 bases map to TRBD2. The CDR3 length is 16 residues. CDR1 and CDR2 from the germline V gene are PRHDT and FYEKMQ (reference sequence). V shed 6 bases and J 0 bases; nucleotides not matched to a gene: 7. CDR3 region: CASSLSGGGSYNEQFF. The CDR3 DNA sequence: TGTGCCAGCAGTTTGAGCGGGGGAGGCTCCTACAATGAGCAGTTCTTC.

The J gene is TRBJ2-2, the V gene TRBV4-2; 8 bases align to TRBD2. This CDR3 has 14 residues. Germline V gene lookup returns CDR1 LGHNA and CDR2 YNFKEQ. Germline trimming cut 4 bases from V and 7 bases from J; bases unmatched to any gene: 5. In DNA, the CDR3 is TGTGCCAGCAGCCCTCCCCGGGGGGGCGGGGAGCTGTTTTTT. It encodes CASSPPRGGGELFF.

Comment on this clonotype: An end of the junction does not agree with germline; a read error may underlie this. The rearrangement links TRBV7-7 to TRBJ2-7; the D is unclear. The CDR3 loop spans 13 amino acids. The germline V gene encodes CDR1 SSHAT and CDR2 FNYEAQ (reference sequence). CDR3 sequence: CASSLRSGREQYF. The CDR3 nucleotides are TGTGCTAGCAGCTTAAGGTCCGGAAGGGAGCAGTACTTC.

The genes are TRBV4-1 and TRBJ1-1; D not certain. The CDR3 runs 17 residues. Trimming removed 1 base at V and 1 base at J, with 16 bases between. In germline, CDR1 is MGHRA, CDR2 YSYEKL. CDR3 nucleotide sequence: TGCGCCAGCAGCCAAGTCCCATCCCTGACCGCGAACACTGAAGCTTTCTTT. This translates into CASSQVPSLTANTEAFF.

The rearrangement uses TRBV15 and TRBJ1-2; D uncertain. The CDR3 is made up of 14 amino acids. The germline CDR1 and CDR2 sequences are LNHNV and YYDKDF (reference sequence). Trimming pared 0 bases from V and 2 bases from J, leaving 7 bases between. The CDR3 reads CATSRDRYNYGYTF. In DNA form, the CDR3 reads TGTGCCACCAGCAGAGATCGGTACAACTATGGCTACACCTTC.

CDR3 sequence (DNA): TGTGCCAGCAGCTTAGGGGATATTGATGGCTACACCTTC. Protein product: CASSLGDIDGYTF. The chain carries TRBV11-2 and TRBJ1-2; no definite D call. The germline gives CDR1 SGHAT, CDR2 FQNNGV. This CDR3 contains 13 residues. V dropped 1 base and J dropped 6 bases, with 9 bases sitting between them.

The gene calls are TRBV29-1 and TRBJ1-1, with D possibly matching TRBD1 (5 bases). Trimming removed 6 bases at V and 1 base at J, with 15 bases between. CDR3 length: 14 amino acids. Germline V gives CDR1 SQVTM, CDR2 ANQGSEA. CDR3 nucleotide sequence: TGCAGCGTGTCGGCAGGGATTGGGAACACTGAAGCTTTCTTT. Translated: CSVSAGIGNTEAFF.